This is a list of T cell receptor beta chains from one sample in a study of blood T cells in healthy people across ages. TCRdb independently ran MiXCR on the 5' RACE reads; one entry per CDR3 protein. The table records approximately 800,000 distinct CDR3 sequences, 62% of them present only once. The sequencing sample was made of blood. Source of these receptors: a man aged 25-45 years in good health. CDR3s include the opening cysteine and the closing phenylalanine or tryptophan. Not all rows give a size; the values are once, few, many and, for expanded clones, a class.

abundance | v_gene | CDR3aa
. | TRBV9 | CASSVGLRADKQFF
. | TRBV12-3/TRBV12-4 | CASSLRRGEQYF
. | TRBV4-2 | CASSQGEADSYNEQFF
. | TRBV6-1 | CASSEARRAGGYTF
. | TRBV28 | CASSQRPRHEQYF
few | TRBV15 | CATRDERFDDTQYF
. | TRBV9 | CASSEGTAQGETQYF
few | TRBV29-1 | CSGTVSGDEQYF
. | TRBV6-5 | CASSYGPLYDGQYF
. | TRBV20-1 | CSAGIKTDRPYTDTQYF
. | TRBV20-1 | CSARALRPSNVLTF
. | TRBV12-3/TRBV12-4 | CASTQGNNYGYTF
. | TRBV6-5 | CASSLDRTPYGYTF
. | TRBV21-1 | CASREGQGYEQYF
few | TRBV9 | CASSGPSEGIQYF
once | TRBV6-2/TRBV6-3 | CASSSPIQETQYF
few | TRBV29-1 | CSVIQGSAAKNIQYF
. | TRBV20-1 | CSATGLAGLPNTDTQYF
. | TRBV11-3 | CASSLLPGLAGGYNEQFF
. | TRBV27 | CASSLTERYGYTF
few | TRBV20-1 | CSASILASYNEQFF
. | TRBV6-2/TRBV6-3 | CASSDPGAYNEQFF
. | TRBV12-5 | CASGPGTDQGTQYF
few | TRBV29-1 | CSHSGGLAGVGEQFF
. | TRBV7-2 | CASSFRSGGPTDTQYF
few | TRBV15 | CATSSPLSGSHNEQFF
few | TRBV20-1 | CSASPGDSTDTQYF
. | TRBV11-2 | CASRSGQLGTGELFF
few | TRBV28 | CASSQPGQTSEQYF
once | TRBV4-3 | CASSHIGGEWDGYTF
. | TRBV7-9 | CASSRTLQGFEQFF
once | TRBV5-1 | CASSLSGTGEPPNEKLFF
. | TRBV9 | CASSVLWTEEISGANVLTF
. | TRBV28 | CASSTSLAGPTGELFF
. | TRBV6-2/TRBV6-3 | CATTLIPNRNYGYTF
once | TRBV28 | CASRPRQGEQYF
. | TRBV2 | CASSEHKLLDANTGELFF
once | TRBV29-1 | CSVEESRYNEQYF
few | TRBV9 | CASSVGLAVTYEQYF
. | TRBV6-5 | CASRPTGEDSPLHF
. | TRBV15 | CATSRAWTLSNYGYTF
. | TRBV30 | CAWSMLAGGYNEQFF
. | TRBV20-1 | CSARVQGPKDGYTF
. | TRBV6-1 | CASSEGNRNQPQHF
. | TRBV6-2/TRBV6-3 | CASSWTRQGENSYGYTF
. | TRBV25-1 | CASSDRGNQAHEKLFF
. | TRBV4-2 | CASSQQARYEEGPYEQYF
. | TRBV27 | CASSPLTGYPSTDTQYF
. | TRBV7-2 | CASTRDSLYEQYF
few | TRBV4-1 | CASSQRGAMAKNIQYF
. | TRBV18 | CASSSPRDTNSPLHF
. | TRBV27 | CASSFSTGREQYF
. | TRBV6-5 | CASSYSSGVGEAFF
few | TRBV9 | CASSVIMERGDEQFF